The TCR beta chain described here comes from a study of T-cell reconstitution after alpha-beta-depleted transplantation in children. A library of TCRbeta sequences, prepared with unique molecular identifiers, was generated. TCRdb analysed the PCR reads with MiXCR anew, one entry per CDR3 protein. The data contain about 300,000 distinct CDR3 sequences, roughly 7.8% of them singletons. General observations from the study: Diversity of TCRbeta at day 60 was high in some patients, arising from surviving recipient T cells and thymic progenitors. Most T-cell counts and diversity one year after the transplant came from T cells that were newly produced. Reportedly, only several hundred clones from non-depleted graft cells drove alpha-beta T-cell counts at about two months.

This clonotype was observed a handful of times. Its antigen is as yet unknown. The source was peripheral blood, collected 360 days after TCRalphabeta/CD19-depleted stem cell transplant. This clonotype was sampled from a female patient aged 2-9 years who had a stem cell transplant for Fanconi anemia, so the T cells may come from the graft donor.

CDR3 sequence: CASHHPGTGWIGAFF. In DNA form, the CDR3 reads TGTGCCAGCCACCACCCCGGGACAGGGTGGATTGGAGCTTTCTTT. V is TRBV12-3 or TRBV12-4 and J is TRBJ1-1; 9 nucleotides line up with TRBD1. The CDR3 has 15 residues. After removal of 8 bases from V and 10 bases from J, the junction contained 17 bases not matched to a gene.